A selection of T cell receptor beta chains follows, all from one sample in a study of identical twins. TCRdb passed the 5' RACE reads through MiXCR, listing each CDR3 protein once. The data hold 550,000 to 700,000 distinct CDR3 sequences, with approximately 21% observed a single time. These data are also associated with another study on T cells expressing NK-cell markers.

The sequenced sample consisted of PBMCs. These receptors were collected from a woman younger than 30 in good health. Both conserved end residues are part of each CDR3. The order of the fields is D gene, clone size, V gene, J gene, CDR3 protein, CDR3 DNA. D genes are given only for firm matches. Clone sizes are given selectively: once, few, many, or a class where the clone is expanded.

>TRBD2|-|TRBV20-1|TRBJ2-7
CSAGGRTYEQYF
TGCAGTGCTGGCGGGAGGACCTACGAGCAGTACTTC
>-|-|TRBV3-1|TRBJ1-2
CASRSLGGNYGYTF
TGTGCCAGCAGGTCACTAGGGGGTAACTATGGCTACACCTTC
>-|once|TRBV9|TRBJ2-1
CASSGGGGHGNEQFF
TGTGCCAGCAGCGGTGGTGGGGGGCATGGGAATGAGCAGTTCTTC
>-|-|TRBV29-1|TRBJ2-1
CSILPSPSLTEQFF
TGCAGCATCCTCCCCTCCCCATCTCTGACTGAGCAGTTCTTC
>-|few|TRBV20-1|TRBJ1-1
CSADENTEAFF
TGCAGTGCTGACGAGAACACTGAAGCTTTCTTT
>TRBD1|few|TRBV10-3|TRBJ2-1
CAIRPDRESEQFF
TGTGCCATCAGACCCGACAGGGAAAGTGAGCAGTTCTTC
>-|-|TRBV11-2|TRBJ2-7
CASSFRSDDSYEQYF
TGTGCCAGCAGCTTTCGGTCGGACGACAGCTACGAGCAGTACTTC
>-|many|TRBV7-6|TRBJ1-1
CASSLYPNRQVTEAFF
TGTGCCAGCAGCTTATATCCCAACCGACAGGTCACTGAAGCTTTCTTT
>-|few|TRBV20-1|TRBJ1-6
CSASGAVNSPLHF
TGCAGTGCCTCAGGAGCAGTTAATTCACCCCTCCACTTT
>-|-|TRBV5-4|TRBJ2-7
CASSSRTDSSYEQYF
TGTGCCAGCAGCTCCCGGACGGATAGCTCCTACGAGCAGTACTTC
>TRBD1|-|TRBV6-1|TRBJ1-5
CASTTGQTSNQPQHF
TGTGCCAGCACTACGGGACAGACTAGCAATCAGCCCCAGCATTTT
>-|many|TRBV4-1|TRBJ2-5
CASSQEEYQGTQYF
TGCGCCAGCAGCCAAGAGGAGTACCAAGGGACCCAGTACTTC
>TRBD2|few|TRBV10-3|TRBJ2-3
CAISGSTRTSGRTDTQYF
TGTGCCATCAGTGGTTCGACCAGAACTAGCGGGCGCACAGATACGCAGTATTTT
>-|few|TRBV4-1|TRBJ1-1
CASSHLLRLEAFF
TGCGCCAGCAGCCACCTACTCCGTTTGGAAGCTTTCTTT
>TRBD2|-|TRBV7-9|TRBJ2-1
CASSLLTMGGRNEQFF
TGTGCCAGCAGCTTATTGACCATGGGCGGGAGGAATGAGCAGTTCTTC
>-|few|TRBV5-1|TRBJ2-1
CASRASGTNNEQFF
TGCGCCAGCAGGGCCTCCGGGACCAATAATGAGCAGTTCTTC
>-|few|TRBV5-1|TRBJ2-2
CASKAWAGFGELFF
TGCGCCAGCAAGGCTTGGGCAGGGTTCGGGGAGCTGTTTTTT
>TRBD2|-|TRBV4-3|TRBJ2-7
CASSQERTSGYEQYF
TGCGCCAGCAGCCAAGAACGGACTAGCGGTTACGAGCAGTACTTC
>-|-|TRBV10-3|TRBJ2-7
CAISESAGHYEQYF
TGTGCCATCAGTGAGTCAGCGGGACACTACGAGCAGTACTTC
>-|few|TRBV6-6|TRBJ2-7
CASKTGDSYEQYF
TGTGCCAGTAAGACGGGAGACTCCTACGAGCAGTACTTC
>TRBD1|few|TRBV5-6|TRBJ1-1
CASSPGDSEAFF
TGTGCCAGCAGCCCGGGGGACAGCGAAGCTTTCTTT
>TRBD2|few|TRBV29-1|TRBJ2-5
CSVVRLAGRETQYF
TGCAGCGTTGTGCGTCTAGCGGGAAGAGAGACCCAGTACTTC